The clone carrying this TCR beta chain was observed a few times. Its antigen is unidentified. This record belongs to a study of post-analysis software for immune sequencing data. Notes on the study in general: Patients used about 5 TRBV segments, including TRBV5-6, TRBV5-1 and TRBV20-1, more often than controls. The authors found that F measure strongly co-clustered same-batch samples. The study found significantly lower normalized Chao1 diversity in multiple sclerosis patients than in controls.

Germline V gene sequence: CDR1 MDHEN, CDR2 SYDVKM. V gave up 4 bases and J gave up 5 bases, with 11 bases separating them. CDR3 length: 13 residues. Researchers reported that TCR beta cDNA libraries carried unique molecular identifiers. One entry per CDR3 protein results from TCRdb running MiXCR on the PCR reads. The sample records around 710,000 distinct CDR3 sequences, about 45% being singletons. The sequencing sample was made of blood. V and J are TRBV28 and TRBJ2-5; D unclear. This receptor was taken from a girl under 18 with multiple sclerosis. Here the CDR3 reads CASSSGQRETQYF. Here the CDR3 DNA reads TGTGCCAGCAGTTCGGGTCAAAGGGAGACCCAGTACTTC.